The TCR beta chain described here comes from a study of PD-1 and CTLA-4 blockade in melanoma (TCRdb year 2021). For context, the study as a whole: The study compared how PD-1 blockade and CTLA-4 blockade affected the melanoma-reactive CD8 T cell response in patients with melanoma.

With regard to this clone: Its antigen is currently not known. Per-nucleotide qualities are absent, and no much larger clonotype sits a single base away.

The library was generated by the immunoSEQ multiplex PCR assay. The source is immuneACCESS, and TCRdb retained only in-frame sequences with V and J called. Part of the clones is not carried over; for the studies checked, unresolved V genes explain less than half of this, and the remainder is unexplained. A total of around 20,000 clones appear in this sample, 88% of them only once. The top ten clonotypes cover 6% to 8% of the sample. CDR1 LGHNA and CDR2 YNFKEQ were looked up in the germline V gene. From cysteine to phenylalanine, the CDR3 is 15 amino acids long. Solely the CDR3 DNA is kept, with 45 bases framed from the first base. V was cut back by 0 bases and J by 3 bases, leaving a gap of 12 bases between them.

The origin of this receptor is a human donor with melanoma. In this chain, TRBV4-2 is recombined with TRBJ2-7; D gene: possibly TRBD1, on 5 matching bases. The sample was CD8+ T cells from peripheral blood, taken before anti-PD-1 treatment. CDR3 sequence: CASSQDRAPFYEQYF. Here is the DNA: TGTGCCAGCAGCCAAGACAGGGCCCCATTCTACGAGCAGTACTTC.